The clone carrying this TCR beta chain was counted ten times or more. Germline CDR1 and CDR2: LGHDT and YNNKEL (reference sequence). CDR3 length: 13 amino acids. Trimming pared 7 bases from V and 3 bases from J, leaving 13 bases between. These data are taken from a study of patients and donors after allogeneic stem cell transplantation. TCRdb ran MiXCR on the RT-PCR reads and lists one entry per CDR3 protein. Of about a million distinct CDR3 sequences in the sample, more than 15% were seen once. The rearrangement uses TRBV3-1 and TRBJ2-7, with D possibly TRBD1 on 5 matching bases. The sequenced sample consisted of blood, either unsorted or a sorted T cell fraction (not recorded which). This sequence was found in a human donor who was either an allogeneic HSCT recipient or a stem cell or donor lymphocyte infusion donor (not recorded which). It is not recorded whose cells these are; they may come from a transplant donor. The CDR3 region is CASTNGQRYEQYF. CDR3 in DNA: TGTGCCAGCACCAATGGACAACGCTACGAGCAGTACTTC.